The present entry profiles one T cell receptor (beta chain) with its context. What it binds is unknown. These data belong to a study of blood T cells in healthy people across ages. General study findings and limits: Expanded clonotype shifts may have been confounded, as the donors had an unknown CMV status.

Combining a sample-barcoded 5' primer with a J-beta primer mix, a second PCR ran for roughly 7 to 11 cycles. TCRdb reprocessed the 5' RACE reads with MiXCR, giving one entry per CDR3 protein. Found here are roughly 1.9 million distinct CDR3 sequences, more than 35% of them singletons; the top ten hold under 25%. Germline V CDR1 and CDR2: SGHRS, YFSETQ. V lost 4 bases to trimming and J lost 2 bases, with 16 bases between them. This CDR3 comprises 16 residues. The rearrangement joins TRBV5-1 to TRBJ2-4, with D possibly being TRBD1 or TRBD2 (5 bases each). The clonotype originates from a human donor in good health. Source material: blood. For the CDR3, the DNA is TGCGCCAGCAGCCCTCCGGGGCAGGCAACCAAAAACATTCAGTACTTC. This sequence encodes CASSPPGQATKNIQYF.